This T cell receptor (beta chain) was recovered during a study of metastatic and nonmetastatic thyroid tumors. Across the study: Malignant thyroid and benign thyroid patients provided blood and tumor or nodule tissue whose repertoires were compared.

As processed by the authors: CDR3 was compared across clinicopathological groups, and the resulting differences were used to build a distant-metastasis classifier for papillary thyroid cancer. TCRdb reanalyzed the PCR reads via MiXCR. TCRdb assigned the V and J calls; the authors' analysis was not used. The sample yields around 40,000 clones, roughly 14% seen once. To note about this clone: It may be a read error: a sequence one base away is much more abundant.

Thyroid surgery took place with no prior treatment in any patient. The germline gives CDR1 KGHSH, CDR2 LQKENI. CDR3 length equals 13 residues. The ends were cut back, 4 bases at V and 4 bases at J, with 9 bases in the middle. The sequence was collected from a female donor with papillary thyroid cancer or a benign thyroid nodule (not recorded which). Some clones in this sample may be carry-over from other donors' samples. The sequencing input was blood. The genes are TRBV18 and TRBJ2-3; D not certain. The CDR3 DNA reads TGTGCCAGCTCACTATATTCCGCAGATACGCAGTATTTT. The encoded protein is CASSLYSADTQYF.